This T cell receptor (beta chain) is from a study of low-dose radiotherapy and immunotherapy resistance in tumors. The wider study: Cohort 2 patients were irradiated with 1 Gy every two weeks, reaching 13 Gy over 26 weeks. First-strand cDNA used TRAV- and TRBV-specific primers, covering alpha and beta chains.

Described time point: before trial treatment. The presence of advanced solid tumors lacking tumor-infiltrating lymphocytes characterized eligible patients. Both a constant-region primer and a V-primer adapter served to amplify TCRs across roughly 20 PCR cycles. From the reads, TCRdb called clonotypes with MiXCR, one entry per CDR3 protein. The sample holds tens of thousands of distinct CDR3 sequences, 12% seen once. The germline CDR1 and CDR2 sequences are DFQATT and SNEGSKA (reference sequence). With 6 bases removed from V and 7 bases from J, the gap between germline ends came to 22 bases. This CDR3 spans 15 amino acids.

The gene calls are TRBV20-1 and TRBJ2-1; D is possibly TRBD2 (6 bases). The sequencing here drew on PBMCs, taken before treatment. The receptor comes from a female donor with ovarian cancer. CDR3: CSAIRGQGSGNEQFF. CDR3 nucleotide sequence: TGCAGTGCCATCCGTGGGCAGGGCAGCGGGAATGAGCAGTTCTTC.